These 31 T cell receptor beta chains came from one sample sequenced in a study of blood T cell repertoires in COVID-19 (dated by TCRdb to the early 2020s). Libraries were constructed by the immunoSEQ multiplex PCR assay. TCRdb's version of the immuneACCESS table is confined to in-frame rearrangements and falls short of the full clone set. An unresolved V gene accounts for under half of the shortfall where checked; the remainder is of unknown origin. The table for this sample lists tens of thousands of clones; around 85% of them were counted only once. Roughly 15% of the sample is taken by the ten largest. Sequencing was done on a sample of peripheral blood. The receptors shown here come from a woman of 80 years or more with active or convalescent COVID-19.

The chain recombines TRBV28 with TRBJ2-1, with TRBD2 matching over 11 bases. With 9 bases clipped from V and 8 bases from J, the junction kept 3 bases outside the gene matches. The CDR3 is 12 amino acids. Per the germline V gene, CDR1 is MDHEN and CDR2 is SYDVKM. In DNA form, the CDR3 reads TGTGCCAGTACTAGCGGGAGCGATGAGCAGTTCTTC. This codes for CASTSGSDEQFF.

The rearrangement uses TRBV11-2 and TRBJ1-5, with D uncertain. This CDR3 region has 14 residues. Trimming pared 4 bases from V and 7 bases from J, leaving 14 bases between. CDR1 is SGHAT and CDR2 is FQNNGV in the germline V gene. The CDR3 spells CASSSDGKWQPQHF. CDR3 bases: TGTGCCAGCAGCTCGGACGGGAAATGGCAGCCCCAGCATTTT.

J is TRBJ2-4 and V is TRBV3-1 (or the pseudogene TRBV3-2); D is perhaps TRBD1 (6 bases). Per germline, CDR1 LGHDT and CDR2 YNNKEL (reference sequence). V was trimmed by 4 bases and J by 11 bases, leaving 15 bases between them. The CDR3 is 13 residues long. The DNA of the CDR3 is TGTGCCAGCAGCCTTAATCAACAGGGTCTTCAGTACTTC. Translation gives CASSLNQQGLQYF.

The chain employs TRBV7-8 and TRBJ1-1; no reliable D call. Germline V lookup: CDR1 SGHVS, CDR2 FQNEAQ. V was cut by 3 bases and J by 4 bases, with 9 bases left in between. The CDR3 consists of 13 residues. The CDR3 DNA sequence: TGTGCCAGCAGCTTGTCTGGCGGCACTGAAGCTTTCTTT. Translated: CASSLSGGTEAFF.

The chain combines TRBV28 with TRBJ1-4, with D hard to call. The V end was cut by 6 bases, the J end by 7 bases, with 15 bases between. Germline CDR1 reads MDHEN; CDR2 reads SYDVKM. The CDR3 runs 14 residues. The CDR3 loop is CASRTWAVGEKLFF. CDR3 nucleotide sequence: TGTGCCAGCAGGACATGGGCCGTGGGTGAAAAACTGTTTTTT. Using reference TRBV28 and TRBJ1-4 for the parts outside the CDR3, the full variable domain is DVKVTQSSRYLVKRTGEKVFLECVQDMDHENMFWYRQDPGLGLRLIYFSYDVKMKEKGDIPEGYSVSREKKERFSLILESASTNQTSMYLCASRTWAVGEKLFFGSGTQLSVL.

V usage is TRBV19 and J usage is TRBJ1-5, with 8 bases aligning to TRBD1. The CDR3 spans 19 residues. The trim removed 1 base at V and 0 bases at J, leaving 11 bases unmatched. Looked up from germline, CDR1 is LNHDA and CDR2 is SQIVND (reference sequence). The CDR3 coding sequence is TGTGCCAGTAGTATAGGTCCGGGACAGGACGCTCTTAGCAATCAGCCCCAGCATTTT. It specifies CASSIGPGQDALSNQPQHF.

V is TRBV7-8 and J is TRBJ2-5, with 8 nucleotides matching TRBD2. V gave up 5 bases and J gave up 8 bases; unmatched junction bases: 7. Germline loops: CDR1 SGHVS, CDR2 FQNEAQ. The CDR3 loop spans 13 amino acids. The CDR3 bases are TGTGCCAGCAGCCGGACTCGGGAGGGCACCCAGTACTTC. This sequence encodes CASSRTREGTQYF.

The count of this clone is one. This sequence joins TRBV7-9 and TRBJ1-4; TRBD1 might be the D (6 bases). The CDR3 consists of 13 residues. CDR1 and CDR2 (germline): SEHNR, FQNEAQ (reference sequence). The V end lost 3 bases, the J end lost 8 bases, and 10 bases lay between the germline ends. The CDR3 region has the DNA TGTGCCAGCAGCTTCAGGGGACACGAAAAACTGTTTTTT. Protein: CASSFRGHEKLFF.

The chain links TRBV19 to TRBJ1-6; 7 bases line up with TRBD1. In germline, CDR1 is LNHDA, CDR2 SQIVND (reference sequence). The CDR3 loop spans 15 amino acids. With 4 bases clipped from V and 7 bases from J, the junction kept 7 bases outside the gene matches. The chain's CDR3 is CASSSSRTGNSPLHF. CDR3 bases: TGTGCCAGTAGTAGTAGTCGGACAGGAAATTCACCCCTCCACTTT.

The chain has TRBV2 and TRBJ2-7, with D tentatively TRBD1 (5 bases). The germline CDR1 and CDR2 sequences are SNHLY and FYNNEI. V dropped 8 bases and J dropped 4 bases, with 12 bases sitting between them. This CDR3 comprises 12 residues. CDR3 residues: CASSTRVYEQYF. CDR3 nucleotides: TGTGCCAGCTCCACCAGGGTATACGAGCAGTACTTC.

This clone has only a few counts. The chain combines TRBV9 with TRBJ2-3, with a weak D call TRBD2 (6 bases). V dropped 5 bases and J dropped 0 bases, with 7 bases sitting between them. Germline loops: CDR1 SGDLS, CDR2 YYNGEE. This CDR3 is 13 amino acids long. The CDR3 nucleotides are TGTGCCAGCAGTAGCGGTAGCACAGATACGCAGTATTTT. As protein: CASSSGSTDTQYF.

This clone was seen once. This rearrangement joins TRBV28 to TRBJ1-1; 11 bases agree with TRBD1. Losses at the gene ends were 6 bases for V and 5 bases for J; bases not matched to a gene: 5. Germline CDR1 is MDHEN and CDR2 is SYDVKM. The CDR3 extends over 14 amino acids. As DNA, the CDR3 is TGTGCCAGCAGAAGGACAGGGGGCGCGACTGAAGCTTTCTTT. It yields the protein CASRRTGGATEAFF.

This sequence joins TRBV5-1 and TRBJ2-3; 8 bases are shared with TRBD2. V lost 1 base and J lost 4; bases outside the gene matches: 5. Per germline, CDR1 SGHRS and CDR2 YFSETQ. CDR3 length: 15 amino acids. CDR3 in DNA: TGCGCCAGCAGCTTGACTAGCGGACCAGCAGATACGCAGTATTTT. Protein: CASSLTSGPADTQYF. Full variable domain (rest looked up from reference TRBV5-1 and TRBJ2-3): KAGVTQTPRYLIKTRGQQVTLSCSPISGHRSVSWYQQTPGQGLQFLFEYFSETQRNKGNFPGRFSGRQFSNSRSEMNVSTLELGDSALYLCASSLTSGPADTQYFGPGTRLTVL.

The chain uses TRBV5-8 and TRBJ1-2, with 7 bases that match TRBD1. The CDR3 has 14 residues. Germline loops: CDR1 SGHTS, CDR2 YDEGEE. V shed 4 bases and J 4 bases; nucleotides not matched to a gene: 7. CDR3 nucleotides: TGTGCCAGCAGCGCCCGACAGGGTGGCTATGGCTACACCTTC. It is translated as CASSARQGGYGYTF.

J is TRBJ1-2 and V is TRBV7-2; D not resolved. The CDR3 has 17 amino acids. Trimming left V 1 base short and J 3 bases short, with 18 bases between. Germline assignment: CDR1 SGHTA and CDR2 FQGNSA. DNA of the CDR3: TGTGCCAGCAGCTTAGTGATGGCGGCCGGCTCCCACTATGGCTACACCTTC. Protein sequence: CASSLVMAAGSHYGYTF.

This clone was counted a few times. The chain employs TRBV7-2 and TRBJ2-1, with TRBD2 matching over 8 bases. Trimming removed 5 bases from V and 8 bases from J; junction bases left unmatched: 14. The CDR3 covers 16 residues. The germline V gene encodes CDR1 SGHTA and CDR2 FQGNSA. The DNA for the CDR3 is TGTGCCAGCAGCCCCTTCGGGAGGGGGGCCAGCGATGAGCAGTTCTTC. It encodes CASSPFGRGASDEQFF.

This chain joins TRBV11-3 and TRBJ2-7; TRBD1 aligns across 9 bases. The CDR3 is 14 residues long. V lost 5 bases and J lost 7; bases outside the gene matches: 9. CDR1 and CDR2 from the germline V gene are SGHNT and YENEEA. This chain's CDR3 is CASSRQGGRGEQYF. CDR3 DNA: TGTGCCAGCAGCCGACAGGGGGGCCGAGGGGAGCAGTACTTC.

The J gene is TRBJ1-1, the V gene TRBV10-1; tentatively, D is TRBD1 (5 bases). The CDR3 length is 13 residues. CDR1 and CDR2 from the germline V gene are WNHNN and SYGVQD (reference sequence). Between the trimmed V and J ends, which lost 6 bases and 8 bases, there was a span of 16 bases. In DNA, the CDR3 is TGCGCCAGCAGGCAGGGTCAAGGTCAAGAAGCTTTCTTT. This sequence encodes CASRQGQGQEAFF.

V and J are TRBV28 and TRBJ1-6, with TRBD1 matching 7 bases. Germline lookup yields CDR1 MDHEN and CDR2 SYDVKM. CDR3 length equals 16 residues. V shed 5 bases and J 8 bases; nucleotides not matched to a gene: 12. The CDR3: CASSPRTGLEYSPLHF. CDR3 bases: TGTGCCAGCAGTCCCCGGACAGGATTGGAGTATTCACCCCTCCACTTT.

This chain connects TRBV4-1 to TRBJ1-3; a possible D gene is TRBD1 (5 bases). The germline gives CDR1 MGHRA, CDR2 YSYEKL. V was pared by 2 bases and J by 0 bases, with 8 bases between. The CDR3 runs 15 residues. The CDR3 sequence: CASSQRGDSGNTIYF. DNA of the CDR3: TGCGCCAGCAGCCAACGGGGGGACTCTGGAAACACCATATATTTT.

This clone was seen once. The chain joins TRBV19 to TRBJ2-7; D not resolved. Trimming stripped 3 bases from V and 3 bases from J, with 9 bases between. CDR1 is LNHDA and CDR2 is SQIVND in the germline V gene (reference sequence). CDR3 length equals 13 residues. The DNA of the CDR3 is TGTGCCAGTAGTATCGCACAGTACTACGAGCAGTACTTC. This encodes CASSIAQYYEQYF.

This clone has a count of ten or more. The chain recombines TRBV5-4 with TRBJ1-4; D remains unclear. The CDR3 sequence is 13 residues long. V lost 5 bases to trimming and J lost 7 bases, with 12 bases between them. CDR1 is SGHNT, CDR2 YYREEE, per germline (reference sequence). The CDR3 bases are TGTGCCAGCAGGCACGGTGAGGGTGAAAAACTGTTTTTT. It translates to CASRHGEGEKLFF. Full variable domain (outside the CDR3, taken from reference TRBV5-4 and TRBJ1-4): ETGVTQSPTHLIKTRGQQVTLRCSSQSGHNTVSWYQQALGQGPQFIFQYYREEENGRGNFPPRFSGLQFPNYSSELNVNALELDDSALYLCASRHGEGEKLFFGSGTQLSVL.

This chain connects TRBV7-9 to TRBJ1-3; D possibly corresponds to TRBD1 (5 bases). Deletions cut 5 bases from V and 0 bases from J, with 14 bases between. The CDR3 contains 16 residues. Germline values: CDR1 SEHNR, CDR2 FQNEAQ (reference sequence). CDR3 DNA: TGTGCCAGCAGCGTGGGGGAGGCGATCTCTGGAAACACCATATATTTT. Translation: CASSVGEAISGNTIYF.

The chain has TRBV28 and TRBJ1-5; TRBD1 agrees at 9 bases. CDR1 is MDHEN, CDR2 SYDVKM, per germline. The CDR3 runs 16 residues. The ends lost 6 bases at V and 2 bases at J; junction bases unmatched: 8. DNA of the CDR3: TGTGCCAGCAGAGCTGACAGGGGGTACGGCAATCAGCCCCAGCATTTT. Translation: CASRADRGYGNQPQHF.

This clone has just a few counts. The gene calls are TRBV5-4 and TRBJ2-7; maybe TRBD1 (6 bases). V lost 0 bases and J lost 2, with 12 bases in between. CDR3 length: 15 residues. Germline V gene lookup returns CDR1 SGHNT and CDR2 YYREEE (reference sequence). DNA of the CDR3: TGTGCCAGCAGCTTGGGGGGGCAGGCTACCTACGAGCAGTACTTC. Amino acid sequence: CASSLGGQATYEQYF.

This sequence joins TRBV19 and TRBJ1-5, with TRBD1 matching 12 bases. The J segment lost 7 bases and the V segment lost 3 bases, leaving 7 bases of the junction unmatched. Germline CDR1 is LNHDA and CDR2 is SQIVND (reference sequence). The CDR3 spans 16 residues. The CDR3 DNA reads TGTGCCAGTAGTATGGAGGGACAGGGGGCACGCCAGCCCCAGCATTTT. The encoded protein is CASSMEGQGARQPQHF.

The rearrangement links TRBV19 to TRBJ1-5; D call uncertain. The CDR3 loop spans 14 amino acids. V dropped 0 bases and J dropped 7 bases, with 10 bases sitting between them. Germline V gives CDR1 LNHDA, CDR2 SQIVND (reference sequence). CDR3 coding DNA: TGTGCCAGTAGTATAGACGGGAAAGGGCAGCCCCAGCATTTT. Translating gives CASSIDGKGQPQHF.

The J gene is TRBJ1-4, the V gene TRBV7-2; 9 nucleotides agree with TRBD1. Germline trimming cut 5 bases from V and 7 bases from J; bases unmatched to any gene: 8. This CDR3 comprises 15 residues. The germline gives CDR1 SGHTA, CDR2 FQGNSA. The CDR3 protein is CASSLWTGASEKLFF. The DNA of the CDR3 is TGTGCCAGCAGCCTCTGGACAGGGGCGAGTGAAAAACTGTTTTTT. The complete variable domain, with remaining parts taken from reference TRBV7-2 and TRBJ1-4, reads GAGVSQSPSNKVTEKGKDVELRCDPISGHTALYWYRQSLGQGLEFLIYFQGNSAPDKSGLPSDRFSAERTGGSVSTLTIQRTQQEDSAVYLCASSLWTGASEKLFFGSGTQLSVL.

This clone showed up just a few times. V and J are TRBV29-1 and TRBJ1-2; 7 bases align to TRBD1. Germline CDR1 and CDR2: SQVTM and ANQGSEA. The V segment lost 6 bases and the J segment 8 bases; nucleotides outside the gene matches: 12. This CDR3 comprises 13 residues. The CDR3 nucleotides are TGCAGCGTGGGTAGGGGGCCCACAGGCGGCTACACCTTC. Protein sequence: CSVGRGPTGGYTF.

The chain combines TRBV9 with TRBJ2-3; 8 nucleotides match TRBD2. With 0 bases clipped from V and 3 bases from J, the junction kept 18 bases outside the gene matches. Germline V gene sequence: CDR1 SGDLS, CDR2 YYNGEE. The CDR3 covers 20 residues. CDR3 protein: CASSVGLTGTRFSRTDTQYF. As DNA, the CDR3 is TGTGCCAGCAGCGTAGGCTTAACCGGGACTAGGTTTAGTCGGACAGATACGCAGTATTTT.

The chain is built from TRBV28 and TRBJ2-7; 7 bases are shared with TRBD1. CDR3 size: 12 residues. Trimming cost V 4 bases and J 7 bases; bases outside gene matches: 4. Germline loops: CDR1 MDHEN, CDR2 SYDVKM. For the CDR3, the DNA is TGTGCCAGCAGTTACAGGGGCGGGGAGCAGTACTTC. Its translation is CASSYRGGEQYF.